One sample yielded the 25 T cell receptor beta chains listed below, sequenced in a study of cytomegalovirus exposure and HLA in healthy donors. This PCR relied on a set of 60 Vbeta primers and 13 Jbeta primers. Repertoires were generated with immunoSEQ multiplex PCR, while TCRdb's copy carries only in-frame clones and drops some. The sample shows 250,000 to 350,000 clones, 70% to 90% of them seen only once. The source material was PBMCs. All receptors derive from a man aged 35 to 55 in good health and CMV-seropositive.

The chain joins TRBV27 to TRBJ2-6, with TRBD2 as a possible D gene (5 bases). The CDR3 sequence is 16 residues long. The germline V gene encodes CDR1 MNHEY and CDR2 SMNVEV (reference sequence). Trimming left V 6 bases short and J 4 bases short, with 16 bases between. The CDR3 DNA reads TGTGCCAGCAGACCCGGACCTTCGGGGGGGGCCAACGTCCTGACTTTC. Translated, it gives CASRPGPSGGANVLTF.

The rearrangement links TRBV5-1 to TRBJ2-7, with D unresolved. CDR1 SGHRS and CDR2 YFSETQ come from the germline V gene. This CDR3 spans 13 amino acids. Trimming pared 5 bases from V and 0 bases from J, leaving 9 bases between. CDR3 DNA sequence: TGCGCCAGCAGTCTCTCCTACTCCTACGAGCAGTACTTC. The encoded protein is CASSLSYSYEQYF.

The chain carries TRBV11-2 and TRBJ2-3, with D hard to call. In germline, CDR1 is SGHAT, CDR2 FQNNGV. The CDR3 extends over 18 amino acids. V was pared by 2 bases and J by 2 bases, with 20 bases between. The CDR3: CASSLFPRTNIFTDTQYF. For the CDR3, the DNA is TGTGCCAGCAGCTTATTCCCCCGCACCAACATTTTCACAGATACGCAGTATTTT.

The chain has TRBV4-2 and TRBJ2-7; 7 bases fit TRBD1. J was trimmed by 3 bases and V by 1 base; bases with no gene match: 12. The germline V gene has CDR1 LGHNA and CDR2 YNFKEQ. This CDR3 has 17 residues. CDR3: CASSQASGTAVYYEQYF. The DNA of the CDR3 is TGTGCCAGCAGCCAAGCGAGTGGGACAGCAGTATACTACGAGCAGTACTTC.

The chain links TRBV7-2 to TRBJ2-3, with D possibly matching TRBD2 (5 bases). The V gene's germline CDR1 is SGHTA and CDR2 FQGNSA. With 3 bases removed from V and 4 bases from J, the gap between germline ends came to 17 bases. CDR3 length: 16 residues. The CDR3 reads CASSFTRLPPSDTQYF. The CDR3 nucleotides are TGTGCCAGCAGCTTCACGAGACTACCTCCCTCAGATACGCAGTATTTT.

The J gene is TRBJ2-1, the V gene TRBV4-3; D unclear. Deletions cut 5 bases from V and 9 bases from J, with 14 bases between. Germline CDR1 reads LGHNA; CDR2 reads YSLEER. CDR3 length equals 13 residues. CDR3 sequence (DNA): TGCGCCAGCAGCGCTAGGCCCGGCGGTGAGCAGTTCTTC. Its protein is CASSARPGGEQFF.

This chain's CDR3 is CSVEEGAGTGELFF. CDR3 nucleotides: TGCAGCGTTGAAGAAGGGGCAGGCACCGGGGAGCTGTTTTTT. The chain is built from TRBV29-1 and TRBJ2-2; D perhaps matches TRBD1 (5 bases). CDR1 and CDR2 from the germline V gene are SQVTM and ANQGSEA. Trimming took off 0 bases at V and 4 bases at J, with 9 bases between the two ends. The CDR3 spans 14 residues.

The chain joins TRBV5-1 to TRBJ2-1; 7 positions match TRBD2. CDR3 length: 18 amino acids. CDR1 and CDR2 from the germline V gene are SGHRS and YFSETQ. V was clipped by 2 bases and J by 0 bases; unmatched bases: 11. Here the CDR3 DNA reads TGCGCCAGCAGCTTCGCTCGGACTAGTCGCCGCTCCTACAATGAGCAGTTCTTC. It codes for CASSFARTSRRSYNEQFF. The variable domain in full, with the rest retrieved from reference TRBV5-1 and TRBJ2-1, is KAGVTQTPRYLIKTRGQQVTLSCSPISGHRSVSWYQQTPGQGLQFLFEYFSETQRNKGNFPGRFSGRQFSNSRSEMNVSTLELGDSALYLCASSFARTSRRSYNEQFFGPGTRLTVL.

This chain connects TRBV14 to TRBJ2-1; TRBD2 matches at 8 bases. V lost 1 base and J lost 3; bases outside the gene matches: 2. The CDR3 contains 15 residues. CDR1 and CDR2 (germline): SGHDN, FVKESK. CDR3 nucleotide sequence: TGTGCCAGCAGCCAAGGCAGCGGGGGCTACAATGAGCAGTTCTTC. Its protein product is CASSQGSGGYNEQFF.

This clone was seen a few times. The chain couples TRBV10-3 to TRBJ1-4; 9 bases map to TRBD1. Trimming took 6 bases from V and 5 from J; bases not matched to a gene: 4. Germline lookup yields CDR1 ENHRY and CDR2 SYGVKD. This CDR3 region has 14 residues. CDR3 amino acids: CAISGTGSNEKLFF. CDR3 sequence (DNA): TGTGCCATCAGCGGGACAGGGTCGAATGAAAAACTGTTTTTT.

This clone was detected only a few times. CDR3: CATGSSGNTIYF. CDR3 coding DNA: TGTGCCACAGGTAGCTCTGGAAACACCATATATTTT. This chain joins TRBV6-1 and TRBJ1-3, with D unresolved. The germline V gene has CDR1 MNHNS and CDR2 SASEGT. V was cut by 10 bases and J by 0 bases, with 7 bases left in between. The CDR3 is 12 amino acids.

This sequence joins TRBV28 and TRBJ2-1; no reliable D call. Trimming shortened V by 2 bases and J by 4 bases, and 3 bases separated the two germline ends. CDR3 length equals 12 residues. Germline assignment: CDR1 MDHEN and CDR2 SYDVKM. CDR3 sequence (DNA): TGTGCCAGCAGTTTACTTTACAATGAGCAGTTCTTC. Protein product: CASSLLYNEQFF.

This sequence joins TRBV19 and TRBJ2-7; 8 nucleotides agree with TRBD1. The germline V gene has CDR1 LNHDA and CDR2 SQIVND (reference sequence). This CDR3 has 15 amino acids. Unmatched junction bases numbered 11, after V lost 5 bases and J lost 5 bases. CDR3 bases: TGTGCCAGTAGTCTGACTCGGACAGGGTCCAACGAGCAGTACTTC. Its translation: CASSLTRTGSNEQYF.

This chain joins TRBV2 and TRBJ2-4, with 7 positions matching TRBD2. This CDR3 has 16 residues. Losses at the gene ends were 5 bases for V and 6 bases for J; bases not matched to a gene: 13. CDR1 is SNHLY and CDR2 is FYNNEI in the germline V gene. The CDR3 DNA sequence: TGTGCCAGCAGTCCTCCGGGAGGAGGCCGGGGAAACATTCAGTACTTC. This codes for CASSPPGGGRGNIQYF. The full variable domain, with the rest looked up from reference TRBV2 and TRBJ2-4, is EPEVTQTPSHQVTQMGQEVILRCVPISNHLYFYWYRQILGQKVEFLVSFYNNEISEKSEIFDDQFSVERPDGSNFTLKIRSTKLEDSAMYFCASSPPGGGRGNIQYFGAGTRLSVL.

This clone appeared a single time. V is TRBV20-1 and J is TRBJ1-1, with D possibly being TRBD1 (5 bases). Germline CDR1 DFQATT, CDR2 SNEGSKA (reference sequence). The CDR3 is made up of 11 amino acids. The CDR3 DNA reads TGCAGGCCATCCAAGGGGACTGAAGCTTTCTTT. Translated, it gives CRPSKGTEAFF.

This clone was detected once. This chain connects TRBV5-8 to TRBJ2-7; D is unresolved. With 6 bases removed from V and 13 bases from J, the gap between germline ends came to 20 bases. Per germline, CDR1 SGHTS and CDR2 YDEGEE. CDR3 length equals 12 residues. The chain's CDR3 is CASNPSRQSFYF. CDR3 sequence (DNA): TGTGCCAGCAATCCCTCCCGCCAGTCCTTTTACTTC.

This clone was detected only a few times. This chain joins TRBV19 and TRBJ2-7; TRBD2 might be the D (5 bases). The V and J ends lost 4 bases and 0 bases respectively, with 10 bases between them. The CDR3 has 14 residues. Germline loops: CDR1 LNHDA, CDR2 SQIVND (reference sequence). CDR3: CASSSGPDSYEQYF. The CDR3 DNA sequence: TGTGCCAGTAGTAGCGGGCCAGACTCCTACGAGCAGTACTTC.

The chain joins TRBV27 to TRBJ1-1; the match to TRBD1 covers 9 bases. V trimming: 3 bases; J trimming: 3 bases; junction bases outside the gene matches: 8. Germline V gene sequence: CDR1 MNHEY, CDR2 SMNVEV (reference sequence). The CDR3 contains 16 residues. CDR3 sequence (DNA): TGTGCCAGCAGTTTGGCCGGACAGGGGTGGGACACTGAAGCTTTCTTT. Protein: CASSLAGQGWDTEAFF.

The J gene is TRBJ1-1, the V gene TRBV18, with 7 nucleotides matching TRBD1. The CDR3 extends over 14 amino acids. Germline loops: CDR1 KGHSH, CDR2 LQKENI. V lost 2 bases, J lost 11 bases, and 11 bases stayed unmatched. The CDR3: CASSPGQEDRTAFF. CDR3 coding DNA: TGTGCCAGCTCACCAGGACAGGAGGATAGGACGGCTTTCTTT.

V usage is TRBV5-6 and J usage is TRBJ1-2, with TRBD1 identical over 8 bases. V shed 2 bases, J shed 0 bases, and the junction held 6 bases outside the gene matches. This CDR3 contains 16 residues. The germline V gene encodes CDR1 SGHDT and CDR2 YYEEEE. The CDR3 nucleotides are TGTGCCAGCAGCTTATTAGGGGACAGGACTAACTATGGCTACACCTTC. Translating gives CASSLLGDRTNYGYTF.

This chain joins TRBV4-2 and TRBJ2-7, with no clear D. V lost 5 bases to trimming and J lost 0 bases, with 14 bases between them. This CDR3 spans 15 amino acids. The germline V gene has CDR1 LGHNA and CDR2 YNFKEQ. CDR3 loop: CASSSLPLSSYEQYF. The DNA of the CDR3 is TGTGCCAGCAGCTCTCTGCCATTGAGCTCCTACGAGCAGTACTTC.

This clone was counted only a few times. The chain couples TRBV7-9 to TRBJ1-1, with D maybe TRBD1 (6 bases). The CDR3 totals 13 residues. Trimming stripped 5 bases from V and 5 bases from J, with 12 bases between. The germline gives CDR1 SEHNR, CDR2 FQNEAQ (reference sequence). In nucleotides, the CDR3 is TGTGCCAGCAGCCGGACAGTCGGAACTGAAGCTTTCTTT. Amino acids: CASSRTVGTEAFF.

This clone has a single count. The chain carries TRBV6-6 and TRBJ2-7, with D possibly being TRBD1 (6 bases). Germline lookup yields CDR1 MNHNY and CDR2 SVGAGI (reference sequence). The CDR3 extends over 15 amino acids. V dropped 5 bases and J dropped 4 bases, with 18 bases sitting between them. The CDR3 region is CASSTPGVRSYEQYF. Here the CDR3 DNA reads TGTGCCAGCAGTACCCCAGGGGTGAGGTCTTACGAGCAGTACTTC.

CDR3 in DNA: TGCGCCAGCAGCCCGGACAGGGGGGAAGAAAAACTGTTTTTT. Translated: CASSPDRGEEKLFF. J is TRBJ1-4 and V is TRBV5-1, with TRBD1 identical over 10 bases. The junction had 5 bases not matched to a gene; V was cut back by 4 bases and J by 8 bases. CDR3 size: 14 residues. Germline assignment: CDR1 SGHRS and CDR2 YFSETQ.

This chain connects TRBV14 to TRBJ2-2; TRBD2 might be the D (5 bases). Trimming stripped 2 bases from V and 6 bases from J, with 7 bases between. This CDR3 has 13 residues. Germline loops: CDR1 SGHDN, CDR2 FVKESK. CDR3 DNA: TGTGCCAGCAGCCAACGGGGAGCCGGGGAGCTGTTTTTT. This gives the protein CASSQRGAGELFF.